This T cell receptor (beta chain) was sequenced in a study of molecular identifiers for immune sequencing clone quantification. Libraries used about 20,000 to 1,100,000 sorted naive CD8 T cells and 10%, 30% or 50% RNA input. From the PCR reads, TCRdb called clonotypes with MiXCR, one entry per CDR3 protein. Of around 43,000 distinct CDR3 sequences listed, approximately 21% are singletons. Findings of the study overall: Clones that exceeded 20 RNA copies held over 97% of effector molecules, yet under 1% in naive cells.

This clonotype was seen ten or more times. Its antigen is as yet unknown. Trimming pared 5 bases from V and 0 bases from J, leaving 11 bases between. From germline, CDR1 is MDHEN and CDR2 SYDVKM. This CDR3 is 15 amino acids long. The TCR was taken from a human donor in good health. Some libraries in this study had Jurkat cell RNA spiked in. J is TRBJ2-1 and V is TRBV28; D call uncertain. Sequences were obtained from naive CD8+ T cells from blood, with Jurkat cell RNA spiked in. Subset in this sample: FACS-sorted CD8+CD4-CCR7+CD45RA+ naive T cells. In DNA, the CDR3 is TGTGCCAGCAGTCCCCGACCCAACTCCTACAATGAGCAGTTCTTC. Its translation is CASSPRPNSYNEQFF.